This T cell receptor (beta chain) was recovered during a study of blood T cells in healthy people across ages. Combining a sample-barcoded 5' primer with a J-beta primer mix, a second PCR ran for about 7 to 12 cycles. TCRdb recomputed calls from the 5' RACE reads with MiXCR, one row per CDR3 protein. Of hundreds of thousands of distinct CDR3 sequences in the sample, approximately 44% are singletons; the top ten hold under 20%. The sequence came from a man in his sixties in good health. The material sequenced was blood.

CDR3 amino acids: CASSSTNPSGALTDTQYF. The CDR3 DNA reads TGTGCCAGCAGCTCAACTAACCCGAGCGGGGCCCTCACAGATACGCAGTATTTT. V and J are TRBV7-9 and TRBJ2-3; TRBD2 matches at 7 bases. The CDR3 consists of 18 residues. CDR1 and CDR2 from the germline V gene are SEHNR and FQNEAQ (reference sequence). V shed 4 bases and J 2 bases; nucleotides not matched to a gene: 15.